The entry below describes one T cell receptor (beta chain). Its target is not known. PCR involved 60 Vbeta and 13 Jbeta primers. Assay used: immunoSEQ multiplex PCR; TCRdb lists only in-frame clones, some missing. The sample records over 200,000 clones, around 88% being singletons. The sample comes from a study of cytomegalovirus exposure and HLA in healthy donors. Overall study findings and caveats: Differences between HLA loci emerged in a later analysis of TCR association rates, with DRB1 most and HLA-C fewest.

This sequence originates from a woman between 18 and 29 years old in good health and CMV-seronegative. Specimen: PBMCs.

The CDR3 reads CASSEVLGGESSYEQYF. In DNA form, the CDR3 reads TGTGCCAGCAGTGAGGTTCTTGGAGGCGAGAGCTCCTACGAGCAGTACTTC. The J gene is TRBJ2-7, the V gene TRBV2; the D gene is possibly TRBD2 (5 bases). Germline V gene data show CDR1 as SNHLY and CDR2 as FYNNEI. V was pared by 3 bases and J by 0 bases, with 18 bases between. This CDR3 region has 17 residues.